This is a list of T cell receptor beta chains from one sample in a study of CD8+ T cells in alopecia areata. Profiling relied on immunoSEQ multiplex PCR, and the TCRdb table lists in-frame clones only, not all of them. The table shows about 110,000 clones, with 45% to 70% occurring only once. The sequencing input was CD8+ T cells sorted from blood. All receptors come from a human donor in good health. The CDR3 runs from the conserved cysteine through the conserved F or W. D genes are given only for firm matches. Where a row states a size, it is once, few, many or the class of an expanded clone; other rows omit it.

d_gene: TRBD1; j_gene: TRBJ2-3; abundance: few; v_gene: TRBV7-6; CDR3aa: CASSLRRQGARGDTQYF; CDR3nt: TGTGCCAGCAGCTTAAGGAGACAGGGGGCTCGAGGAGATACGCAGTATTTT
d_gene: TRBD2; j_gene: TRBJ2-7; abundance: NA; v_gene: TRBV13; CDR3aa: CASSSVAAGAYEQYF; CDR3nt: TGTGCCAGCAGCTCGGTTGCGGCGGGGGCCTACGAGCAGTACTTC
d_gene: NA; j_gene: TRBJ2-5; abundance: few; v_gene: TRBV11-2; CDR3aa: CASSSSNTGQETQYF; CDR3nt: TGTGCCAGCAGCTCCTCCAATACAGGACAAGAGACCCAGTACTTC
d_gene: TRBD2; j_gene: TRBJ2-1; abundance: NA; v_gene: TRBV6-1; CDR3aa: CASSESGGVDEQFF; CDR3nt: TGTGCCAGCAGTGAGAGCGGGGGTGTTGATGAGCAGTTCTTC
d_gene: NA; j_gene: TRBJ1-2; abundance: once; v_gene: TRBV27; CDR3aa: CASSYGGPNYGYTF; CDR3nt: TGTGCCAGCAGTTATGGGGGGCCAAACTATGGCTACACCTTC
d_gene: TRBD1; j_gene: TRBJ2-5; abundance: NA; v_gene: TRBV7-8; CDR3aa: CASSPQTGQGYAETQYF; CDR3nt: TGTGCCAGCAGCCCGCAAACGGGACAGGGGTACGCCGAGACCCAGTACTTC
d_gene: NA; j_gene: TRBJ2-5; abundance: NA; v_gene: TRBV15; CDR3aa: CATSRDRGETQYF; CDR3nt: TGTGCCACCAGCAGAGATCGTGGGGAGACCCAGTACTTC
d_gene: NA; j_gene: TRBJ2-1; abundance: NA; v_gene: TRBV7-9; CDR3aa: CASSSARANEQFF; CDR3nt: TGTGCCAGCAGCTCCGCCAGGGCTAATGAGCAGTTCTTC
d_gene: NA; j_gene: TRBJ1-2; abundance: once; v_gene: TRBV5-4; CDR3aa: CASSLPQGSNYGYTF; CDR3nt: TGTGCCAGCAGCTTGCCCCAAGGATCTAACTATGGCTACACCTTC
d_gene: NA; j_gene: TRBJ1-1; abundance: few; v_gene: TRBV30; CDR3aa: CAWSEGHGRPHEAFF; CDR3nt: TGTGCCTGGAGTGAAGGCCATGGGAGACCCCATGAAGCTTTCTTT
d_gene: NA; j_gene: TRBJ1-6; abundance: NA; v_gene: TRBV28; CDR3aa: CASSLSSYNSPLHF; CDR3nt: TGTGCCAGCAGTTTGAGCTCCTATAATTCACCCCTCCACTTT
d_gene: NA; j_gene: TRBJ1-5; abundance: few; v_gene: TRBV7-9; CDR3aa: CASSLGPNQPQHF; CDR3nt: TGTGCCAGCAGCTTGGGCCCAAATCAGCCCCAGCATTTT
d_gene: TRBD1; j_gene: TRBJ2-7; abundance: NA; v_gene: TRBV28; CDR3aa: CASTRDRVIPEQYF; CDR3nt: TGTGCCAGCACCAGGGACAGGGTTATACCCGAGCAGTACTTC
d_gene: NA; j_gene: TRBJ2-7; abundance: NA; v_gene: TRBV6-6; CDR3aa: CASSYGAADPNF; CDR3nt: TGTGCCAGCAGTTACGGGGCAGCCGATCCTAATTTC
d_gene: NA; j_gene: TRBJ1-6; abundance: NA; v_gene: TRBV15; CDR3aa: CATSRENSPLHF; CDR3nt: TGTGCCACCAGCAGGGAAAATTCACCCCTCCACTTT
d_gene: NA; j_gene: TRBJ1-1; abundance: medium-sized; v_gene: TRBV6-5; CDR3aa: CASSYSVSAFFTEAFF; CDR3nt: TGTGCCAGCAGTTACTCGGTTTCGGCTTTTTTCACTGAAGCTTTCTTT
d_gene: NA; j_gene: TRBJ2-5; abundance: NA; v_gene: TRBV28; CDR3aa: CASKILGFFEPQYF; CDR3nt: TGTGCCAGCAAAATCTTAGGCTTCTTCGAGCCCCAGTACTTC
d_gene: NA; j_gene: TRBJ1-1; abundance: NA; v_gene: TRBV28; CDR3aa: CASSRPTATNTEAFF; CDR3nt: TGTGCCAGCAGCCGCCCGACAGCGACGAACACTGAAGCTTTCTTT
d_gene: NA; j_gene: TRBJ1-2; abundance: NA; v_gene: TRBV4-1; CDR3aa: CASSQGLIANYGYTF; CDR3nt: TGCGCCAGCAGCCAAGGTTTGATAGCTAACTATGGCTACACCTTC
d_gene: TRBD2; j_gene: TRBJ2-7; abundance: NA; v_gene: TRBV28; CDR3aa: CASSLGGTDDEQYF; CDR3nt: TGTGCCAGCAGCCTGGGGGGGACTGATGACGAGCAGTACTTC
d_gene: NA; j_gene: TRBJ2-5; abundance: NA; v_gene: TRBV9; CDR3aa: CASSPQKEETQYF; CDR3nt: TGTGCCAGCAGCCCTCAGAAGGAAGAGACCCAGTACTTC
d_gene: NA; j_gene: TRBJ2-3; abundance: NA; v_gene: TRBV7-2; CDR3aa: CASSFGGTDTQYF; CDR3nt: TGTGCCAGCAGCTTTGGGGGGACAGATACGCAGTATTTT
d_gene: TRBD2; j_gene: TRBJ2-2; abundance: NA; v_gene: TRBV18; CDR3aa: CASSWTRKVGGELFF; CDR3nt: TGTGCCAGCTCTTGGACTAGGAAGGTCGGCGGGGAGCTGTTTTTT
d_gene: NA; j_gene: TRBJ2-5; abundance: many; v_gene: TRBV21-1; CDR3aa: CASSKPTGTSGGARETQYF; CDR3nt: TGTGCCAGCAGCAAACCCACCGGGACTAGCGGGGGGGCGCGGGAGACCCAGTACTTC
d_gene: TRBD1; j_gene: TRBJ2-7; abundance: NA; v_gene: TRBV9; CDR3aa: CASSGGQGLHYEQYF; CDR3nt: TGTGCCAGCAGCGGGGGACAGGGGCTCCACTACGAGCAGTACTTC
d_gene: NA; j_gene: TRBJ2-2; abundance: once; v_gene: TRBV19; CDR3aa: CASSLSGELFF; CDR3nt: TGTGCCAGTAGTTTGTCAGGGGAGCTGTTTTTT
d_gene: NA; j_gene: TRBJ2-7; abundance: NA; v_gene: TRBV10-1; CDR3aa: CASSEGMGEQYF; CDR3nt: TGCGCCAGCAGTGAAGGTATGGGCGAGCAGTACTTC
d_gene: NA; j_gene: TRBJ1-2; abundance: NA; v_gene: TRBV29-1; CDR3aa: CSVREQHGYTF; CDR3nt: TGCAGCGTTCGAGAACAACATGGCTACACCTTC
d_gene: NA; j_gene: TRBJ1-1; abundance: NA; v_gene: TRBV20-1; CDR3aa: CSARVGTEAFF; CDR3nt: TGCAGTGCTAGAGTGGGCACTGAAGCTTTCTTT
d_gene: NA; j_gene: TRBJ2-2; abundance: NA; v_gene: TRBV25-1; CDR3aa: CASMTSTAHELFF; CDR3nt: TGTGCCAGCATGACATCGACGGCCCACGAGCTGTTTTTT
d_gene: TRBD1; j_gene: TRBJ1-1; abundance: NA; v_gene: TRBV15; CDR3aa: CATSRVPQGATEAFF; CDR3nt: TGTGCCACCAGCAGAGTCCCACAGGGGGCCACTGAAGCTTTCTTT
d_gene: TRBD2; j_gene: TRBJ2-3; abundance: few; v_gene: TRBV7-2; CDR3aa: CASSLTSGVLDTQYF; CDR3nt: TGTGCCAGCAGCCTTACTAGCGGGGTTTTAGATACGCAGTATTTT
d_gene: NA; j_gene: TRBJ2-7; abundance: NA; v_gene: TRBV27; CDR3aa: CASSLYSLGDEQYF; CDR3nt: TGTGCCAGCAGTTTATACAGTCTGGGGGACGAGCAGTACTTC
d_gene: TRBD1; j_gene: TRBJ2-2; abundance: NA; v_gene: TRBV7-9; CDR3aa: CASLNGQGATTGELFF; CDR3nt: TGTGCCAGCCTTAATGGGCAGGGGGCGACCACCGGGGAGCTGTTTTTT
d_gene: NA; j_gene: TRBJ2-7; abundance: NA; v_gene: TRBV2; CDR3aa: CASKGFTSYEQYF; CDR3nt: TGTGCCAGCAAGGGGTTTACCAGCTACGAGCAGTACTTC
d_gene: NA; j_gene: TRBJ2-7; abundance: few; v_gene: TRBV29-1; CDR3aa: CSVESSSSYEQYF; CDR3nt: TGCAGCGTTGAGAGTAGTAGCTCCTACGAGCAGTACTTC
d_gene: NA; j_gene: TRBJ2-7; abundance: NA; v_gene: TRBV5-1; CDR3aa: CASSLGRETYEQYF; CDR3nt: TGCGCCAGCAGCTTGGGGCGAGAGACCTACGAGCAGTACTTC